The table lists the clone carrying this T cell receptor (beta chain) with many counts. The authors' processing: Estimation of nucleated cell counts relied on the amplification of reference gene primers. The data were produced by immunoSEQ multiplex PCR, yet TCRdb's version contains in-frame clones alone and is incomplete. Clonal size and the V and J genes are those of that table, whereas D and trimming came from the DNA. The sample includes about 180,000 clones, under 85% of them seen just once. Those enrolled in Seattle joined during active infection and were followed longitudinally afterward. The data originate from a study of blood T cell repertoires in COVID-19. Overall study context: Specimens from acute and convalescent COVID-19 originated in the United States, Italy and Spain. PBMCs, B-cell-depleted T cells, or T cells provided the cDNA or gDNA that made up the material.

This TCR derives from a woman in her sixties or seventies with COVID-19, enrolled during active disease. The sample was peripheral blood.

The chain's CDR3 is CASSGTVNSPLHF. In nucleotides, the CDR3 is TGTGCCAGCAGTGGGACAGTTAATTCACCCCTCCACTTT. This chain uses TRBV19 with TRBJ1-6, with TRBD1 identical over 7 bases. After removal of 9 bases from V and 6 bases from J, the junction contained 5 bases not matched to a gene. Germline assignment: CDR1 LNHDA and CDR2 SQIVND (reference sequence). The CDR3 covers 13 residues.